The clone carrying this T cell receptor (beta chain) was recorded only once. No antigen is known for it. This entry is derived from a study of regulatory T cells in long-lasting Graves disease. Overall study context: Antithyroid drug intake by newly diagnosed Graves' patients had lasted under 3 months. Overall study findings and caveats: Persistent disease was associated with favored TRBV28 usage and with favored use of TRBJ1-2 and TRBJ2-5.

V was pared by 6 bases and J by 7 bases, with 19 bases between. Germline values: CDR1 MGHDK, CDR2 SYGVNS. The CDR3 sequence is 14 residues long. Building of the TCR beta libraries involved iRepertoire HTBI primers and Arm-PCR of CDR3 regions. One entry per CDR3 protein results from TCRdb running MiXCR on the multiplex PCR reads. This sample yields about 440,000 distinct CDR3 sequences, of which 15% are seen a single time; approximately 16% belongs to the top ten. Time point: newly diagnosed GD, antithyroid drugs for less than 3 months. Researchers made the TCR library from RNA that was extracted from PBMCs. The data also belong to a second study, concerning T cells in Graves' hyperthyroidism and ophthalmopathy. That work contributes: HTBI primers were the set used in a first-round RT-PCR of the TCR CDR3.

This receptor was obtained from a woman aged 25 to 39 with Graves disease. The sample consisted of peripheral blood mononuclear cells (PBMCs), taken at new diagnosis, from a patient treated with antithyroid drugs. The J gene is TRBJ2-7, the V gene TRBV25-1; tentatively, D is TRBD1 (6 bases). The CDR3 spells CASRDSGSYNEQYF. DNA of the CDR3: TGTGCCAGCAGGGACAGTGGGTCCTACAATGAGCAGTACTTC.